The subject of this entry is one T cell receptor beta chain. Its antigen is unidentified. The data were taken from a study of regulatory T cells in long-lasting Graves disease. General study findings and limits: Peripheral blood, not thyroid tissue, was the sole material studied. Favored usage of TRBV28, TRBJ1-2 and TRBJ2-5 was recorded in persistent disease. More public clonotypes were shared by persistent patients (around 2,600) than by new patients (roughly 930).

Germline values: CDR1 DFQATT, CDR2 SNEGSKA (reference sequence). The CDR3 is 18 amino acids. The V gene end was trimmed by 5 bases and the J gene end by 2 bases; junction bases not matched to a gene: 11. Time point defined: newly diagnosed GD, antithyroid drugs for less than 3 months. Construction of the TCR library relied on RNA isolated from PBMCs. Arm-PCR of CDR3 regions and iRepertoire HTBI primers were used to build TCR beta libraries. TCRdb fed the multiplex PCR reads into MiXCR, producing one record per CDR3 protein. This sample carries 400,000 to 500,000 distinct CDR3 sequences, approximately 15% of them seen once, and the ten largest clones take under 9%. In addition, the sample was reused for a study of T cells in Graves' hyperthyroidism and ophthalmopathy.

The rearrangement joins TRBV20-1 to TRBJ2-4, with 14 bases that match TRBD2. The source of this sequence is a woman between 40 and 55 years old with Graves disease. The sample was peripheral blood mononuclear cells (PBMCs), taken at new diagnosis, from a patient treated with antithyroid drugs. The DNA of the CDR3 is TGCAGTGCTTCTCCGGGACTAGCGGGAGCCAATACCAAAAACATTCAGTACTTC. This gives the protein CSASPGLAGANTKNIQYF.